The 25 T cell receptor beta chains reported below all come from one sample, sequenced in a study of blood T cell repertoires in COVID-19. Using immunoSEQ multiplex PCR, the repertoire was profiled, and TCRdb retains in-frame clones only, with some absent. The table records under 200,000 clones, over 80% of them present only once. Sequencing input: peripheral blood. The origin of the receptors is a woman of 80 years or more with active or convalescent COVID-19.

The V gene is TRBV6-5, the J gene TRBJ1-5; the D is unclear. Deletions cut 6 bases from V and 8 bases from J, with 11 bases between. The length of the CDR3 is 12 residues. The germline V gene encodes CDR1 MNHEY and CDR2 SVGAGI. CDR3 protein: CASRESEEPQHF. The CDR3 DNA reads as TGTGCCAGCAGAGAGTCGGAGGAGCCCCAGCATTTT.

The chain recombines TRBV5-1 with TRBJ1-1; a weak D match, TRBD1 (6 bases). CDR1 is SGHRS, CDR2 YFSETQ, per germline. Trimming stripped 3 bases from V and 6 bases from J, with 12 bases between. This CDR3 region has 13 residues. The CDR3 region has the DNA TGCGCCAGCAGCTCACCTCAGGGGCCTGAAGCTTTCTTT. Amino acid sequence: CASSSPQGPEAFF.

V usage is TRBV29-1 and J usage is TRBJ2-7, with D possibly TRBD1 on 6 matching bases. Trimming removed 6 bases from V and 5 bases from J, with 17 bases in between. This CDR3 contains 13 residues. The germline gives CDR1 SQVTM, CDR2 ANQGSEA. CDR3 residues: CSVGPQGPHEQYF. As DNA, the CDR3 is TGCAGCGTGGGCCCCCAGGGGCCCCACGAGCAGTACTTC.

The V gene is TRBV6-2 or TRBV6-3, the J gene TRBJ1-1; D remains ambiguous. The CDR3 is 15 residues long. V was cut by 2 bases and J by 3 bases, with 13 bases left in between. Germline V gene data show CDR1 as MNHEY and CDR2 as SVGEGT. The CDR3 reads CASSYPPYGDTEAFF. The DNA of the CDR3 is TGTGCCAGCAGTTACCCCCCCTATGGAGACACTGAAGCTTTCTTT.

The genes are TRBV18 and TRBJ1-3; TRBD1 might be the D (5 bases). The CDR3 totals 15 residues. Germline V lookup: CDR1 KGHSH, CDR2 LQKENI. Trimming stripped 8 bases from V and 0 bases from J, with 14 bases between. The CDR3 nucleotides are TGTGCCAGCCGACAAACAGGCAACTCTGGAAACACCATATATTTT. Protein: CASRQTGNSGNTIYF.

The V gene is TRBV5-1, the J gene TRBJ1-2, with TRBD1 identical over 10 bases. This CDR3 contains 16 residues. Per germline, CDR1 SGHRS and CDR2 YFSETQ. J lost 7 bases, V lost 4 bases, and 13 bases had no gene match. CDR3 region: CASSPQAGTGASGYTF. DNA for the CDR3: TGCGCCAGCAGCCCCCAAGCCGGGACAGGGGCCAGTGGCTACACCTTC. Full variable domain (remainder filled in from reference TRBV5-1 and TRBJ1-2): KAGVTQTPRYLIKTRGQQVTLSCSPISGHRSVSWYQQTPGQGLQFLFEYFSETQRNKGNFPGRFSGRQFSNSRSEMNVSTLELGDSALYLCASSPQAGTGASGYTFGSGTRLTVV.

This rearrangement joins TRBV6-5 to TRBJ2-7; TRBD1 is a possible D gene (6 bases). V shed 0 bases and J shed 2 bases, with 8 bases lying between them. The CDR3 is 14 amino acids. Germline V gene data show CDR1 as MNHEY and CDR2 as SVGAGI. CDR3 coding DNA: TGTGCCAGCAGTTACTCACAGGGAACCTACGAGCAGTACTTC. Translating gives CASSYSQGTYEQYF.

The CDR3 loop reads CASSEWRPRDTEAFF. For the CDR3, the DNA is TGTGCCAGCAGTGAATGGAGGCCCCGAGACACTGAAGCTTTCTTT. The chain has TRBV2 and TRBJ1-1; D remains ambiguous. Trimming took off 2 bases at V and 3 bases at J, with 13 bases between the two ends. Germline-derived CDR1 and CDR2 are SNHLY and FYNNEI. The CDR3 has 15 residues.

This chain links TRBV5-4 with TRBJ1-2; 8 bases agree with TRBD1. The germline CDR1 and CDR2 sequences are SGHNT and YYREEE (reference sequence). The length of the CDR3 is 15 residues. Unmatched junction bases numbered 9, after V lost 4 bases and J lost 4 bases. CDR3 in amino acids: CASSPGTGIIYGYTF. For the CDR3, the DNA is TGTGCCAGCAGCCCCGGGACAGGTATAATCTATGGCTACACCTTC. The variable domain in full, with the rest retrieved from reference TRBV5-4 and TRBJ1-2, is ETGVTQSPTHLIKTRGQQVTLRCSSQSGHNTVSWYQQALGQGPQFIFQYYREEENGRGNFPPRFSGLQFPNYSSELNVNALELDDSALYLCASSPGTGIIYGYTFGSGTRLTVV.

This clone turned up a few times. V usage is TRBV5-4 and J usage is TRBJ2-7; 7 bases fit TRBD1. The V and J ends lost 4 bases and 6 bases, in that order; junction bases with no gene match: 1. CDR3 length: 11 amino acids. The germline V gene has CDR1 SGHNT and CDR2 YYREEE (reference sequence). The DNA for the CDR3 is TGTGCCAGCAGCAACAGGGGCGAGCAGTACTTC. As protein: CASSNRGEQYF.

This chain uses TRBV5-1 with TRBJ2-1, with 7 bases aligning to TRBD2. The V gene end was trimmed by 4 bases and the J gene end by 3 bases; junction bases not matched to a gene: 7. Germline lookup yields CDR1 SGHRS and CDR2 YFSETQ. The CDR3 is 15 amino acids. The DNA of the CDR3 is TGCGCCAGCAGCGCTGAGGGCGGGGGCTACAATGAGCAGTTCTTC. Its translation is CASSAEGGGYNEQFF.

This chain links TRBV6-5 with TRBJ1-1; weak D call: TRBD1 (5 bases). In germline, CDR1 is MNHEY, CDR2 SVGAGI. CDR3 length: 15 residues. The V and J ends lost 2 bases and 0 bases respectively, with 10 bases between them. Written as DNA, the CDR3 is TGTGCCAGCAGTTACAGGGGAGGGATGAACACTGAAGCTTTCTTT. Amino acids: CASSYRGGMNTEAFF.

The chain carries TRBV3-1 (or the pseudogene TRBV3-2) and TRBJ1-1, with D unresolved. Germline V gene sequence: CDR1 LGHDT, CDR2 YNNKEL (reference sequence). The length of the CDR3 is 15 residues. Between the trimmed V and J ends, which lost 5 bases and 6 bases, there was a span of 19 bases. The CDR3, as DNA: TGTGCCAGCAGCGCCACTAATAGTTTGTACTCTGAAGCTTTCTTT. It translates to CASSATNSLYSEAFF.

This chain joins TRBV7-8 and TRBJ1-1; tentative D call: TRBD1 (6 bases). Germline V gives CDR1 SGHVS, CDR2 FQNEAQ. This CDR3 is built from 13 residues. The V end was cut by 6 bases, the J end by 4 bases, with 12 bases between. The DNA for the CDR3 is TGTGCCAGCAGGTATACAGGGTCCACTGAAGCTTTCTTT. This gives the protein CASRYTGSTEAFF.

The chain joins TRBV6-5 to TRBJ1-2, with D perhaps matching TRBD1 (5 bases). The germline V gene encodes CDR1 MNHEY and CDR2 SVGAGI. CDR3 length: 15 residues. Deletions cut 2 bases from V and 5 bases from J, with 15 bases between. The CDR3 DNA reads TGTGCCAGCAGTTACCCGCCGGGGGGTAGGTATGGCTACACCTTC. As protein: CASSYPPGGRYGYTF.

This clone was found a few times. The chain combines TRBV6-5 with TRBJ1-2; TRBD1 might be the D (6 bases). This CDR3 is built from 14 residues. V was cut by 6 bases and J by 7 bases, with 18 bases left in between. The germline V gene encodes CDR1 MNHEY and CDR2 SVGAGI. The CDR3 is CASSPGTQLSGYTF. In DNA, the CDR3 is TGTGCCAGCAGCCCCGGGACACAATTGAGTGGCTACACCTTC.

This chain joins TRBV19 and TRBJ1-1, with TRBD1 matching over 8 bases. V shed 6 bases, J shed 5 bases, and the junction held 17 bases outside the gene matches. Germline V gene sequence: CDR1 LNHDA, CDR2 SQIVND (reference sequence). The CDR3 covers 17 residues. CDR3 protein: CASSETTGQGVGTEAFF. CDR3 nucleotides: TGTGCCAGTAGCGAAACAACAGGACAGGGAGTAGGGACTGAAGCTTTCTTT.

This chain links TRBV4-3 with TRBJ1-4; D is undetermined. The CDR3 is 16 residues long. Germline CDR1 reads LGHNA; CDR2 reads YSLEER. Trimming shortened V by 4 bases and J by 0 bases, and 12 bases separated the two germline ends. Written as DNA, the CDR3 is TGCGCCAGCAGCCCCGAGGGTGGGACAACTAATGAAAAACTGTTTTTT. This codes for CASSPEGGTTNEKLFF.

J is TRBJ2-5 and V is TRBV5-1; the D gene is possibly TRBD1 (6 bases). The CDR3 spans 14 residues. Per germline, CDR1 SGHRS and CDR2 YFSETQ. Trimming pared 4 bases from V and 4 bases from J, leaving 14 bases between. The CDR3 DNA reads as TGCGCCAGCAGCCAGGGACAAGAACTAGAGACCCAGTACTTC. Amino acid sequence: CASSQGQELETQYF.

This chain links TRBV7-9 with TRBJ1-2, with TRBD1 matching 10 bases. The V segment lost 8 bases and the J segment 4 bases; nucleotides outside the gene matches: 16. There are 17 residues in the CDR3. Looked up from germline, CDR1 is SEHNR and CDR2 is FQNEAQ (reference sequence). The CDR3 coding sequence is TGTGCCAGCCGGAGAGGGACAGGGGTTATTAGAGGCTATGGCTACACCTTC. This sequence encodes CASRRGTGVIRGYGYTF.

There are a few counts of this clone. The chain links TRBV6-5 to TRBJ1-3, with a tentative D call TRBD1 (6 bases). Germline lookup yields CDR1 MNHEY and CDR2 SVGAGI. Trimming removed 5 bases at V and 6 bases at J, with 14 bases between. The CDR3 runs 14 residues. The CDR3 protein is CASSLRTEKNTIYF. The CDR3 nucleotides read TGTGCCAGCAGTCTAAGGACAGAAAAAAACACCATATATTTT.

V usage is TRBV7-2 and J usage is TRBJ1-5; 9 nucleotides align to TRBD1. The junction had 4 bases not matched to a gene; V was cut back by 5 bases and J by 2 bases. Germline CDR1 reads SGHTA; CDR2 reads FQGNSA. The CDR3 has 15 amino acids. CDR3 sequence: CASSPRTGGNQPQHF. CDR3 nucleotide sequence: TGTGCCAGCAGCCCCCGGACAGGGGGCAATCAGCCCCAGCATTTT.

The rearrangement uses TRBV5-1 and TRBJ2-5; 8 bases agree with TRBD1. CDR1 and CDR2 from the germline V gene are SGHRS and YFSETQ. The CDR3 is made up of 13 amino acids. The ends lost 7 bases at V and 1 base at J; junction bases unmatched: 3. CDR3 coding DNA: TGCGCCAGCTCGGGACAGGTCCAAGAGACCCAGTACTTC. Amino acids: CASSGQVQETQYF.

This chain connects TRBV9 to TRBJ1-2; D might be TRBD1 (6 bases). Trimming left V 3 bases short and J 3 bases short, with 9 bases between. From germline, CDR1 is SGDLS and CDR2 YYNGEE. This CDR3 comprises 13 residues. DNA for the CDR3: TGTGCCAGCAGCGATACAGGGTACTATGGCTACACCTTC. The encoded protein is CASSDTGYYGYTF.

The chain joins TRBV4-3 to TRBJ2-1; TRBD2 aligns across 10 bases. The CDR3 spans 16 residues. With 2 bases clipped from V and 6 bases from J, the junction kept 7 bases outside the gene matches. CDR1 LGHNA and CDR2 YSLEER come from the germline V gene. CDR3 nucleotides: TGCGCCAGCAGCCAAACAGCGGGGGGGCTGTTCAATGAGCAGTTCTTC. Its protein is CASSQTAGGLFNEQFF.